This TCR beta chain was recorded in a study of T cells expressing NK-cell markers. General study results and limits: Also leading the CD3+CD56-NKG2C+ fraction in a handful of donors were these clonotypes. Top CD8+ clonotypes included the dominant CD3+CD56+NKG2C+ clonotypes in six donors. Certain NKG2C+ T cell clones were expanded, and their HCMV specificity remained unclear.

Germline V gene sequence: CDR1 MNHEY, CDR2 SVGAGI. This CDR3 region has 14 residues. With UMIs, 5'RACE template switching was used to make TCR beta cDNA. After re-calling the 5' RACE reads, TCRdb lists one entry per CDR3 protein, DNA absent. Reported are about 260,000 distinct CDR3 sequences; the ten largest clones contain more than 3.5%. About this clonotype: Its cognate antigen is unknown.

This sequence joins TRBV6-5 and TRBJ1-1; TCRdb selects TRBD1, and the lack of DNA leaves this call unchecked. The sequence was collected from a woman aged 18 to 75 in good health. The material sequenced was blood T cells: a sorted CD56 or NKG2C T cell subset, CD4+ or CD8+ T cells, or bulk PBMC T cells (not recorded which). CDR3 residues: CASSYGSGDTEAFF.